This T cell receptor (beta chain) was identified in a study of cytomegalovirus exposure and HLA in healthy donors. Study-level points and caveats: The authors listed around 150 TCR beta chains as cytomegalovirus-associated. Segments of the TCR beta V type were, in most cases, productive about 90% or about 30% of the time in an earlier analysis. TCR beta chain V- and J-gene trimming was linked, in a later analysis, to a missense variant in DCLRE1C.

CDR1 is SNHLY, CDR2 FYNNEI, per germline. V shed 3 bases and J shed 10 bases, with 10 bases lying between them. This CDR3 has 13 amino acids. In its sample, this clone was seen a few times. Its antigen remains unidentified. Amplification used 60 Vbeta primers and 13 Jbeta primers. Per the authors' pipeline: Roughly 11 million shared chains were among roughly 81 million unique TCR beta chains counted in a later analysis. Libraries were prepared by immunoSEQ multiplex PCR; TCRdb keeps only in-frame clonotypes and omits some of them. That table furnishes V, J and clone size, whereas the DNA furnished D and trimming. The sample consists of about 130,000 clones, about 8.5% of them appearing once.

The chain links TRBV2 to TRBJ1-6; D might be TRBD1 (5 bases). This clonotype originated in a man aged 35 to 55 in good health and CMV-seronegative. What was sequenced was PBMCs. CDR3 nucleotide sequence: TGTGCCAGCAGTGACGGGGGAGAATCACCCCTCCACTTT. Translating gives CASSDGGESPLHF.